One sample yielded the 27 T cell receptor beta chains listed below, sequenced in a study of spatial heterogeneity in lung cancer. MiXCR, run by TCRdb on the 5' RACE reads, gives a single entry per CDR3 protein. The table lists 70,000 to 90,000 distinct CDR3 sequences, roughly 15% of them singletons. Time point here: sample taken at primary tumor resection. Unsorted tumor, nontumor lung tissue or cryopreserved PBMC supplied the whole RNA. Sequencing used PBMCs, obtained at surgery. The receptors stem from a male donor with early-stage non-small cell lung cancer.

This clonotype has more than one count but fewer than ten. The J gene is TRBJ1-1, the V gene TRBV27; D ambiguous. Germline CDR1 is MNHEY and CDR2 is SMNVEV (reference sequence). V was pared by 6 bases and J by 0 bases, with 2 bases between. CDR3 length: 11 amino acids. CDR3 amino acids: CASRVNTEAFF. The DNA of the CDR3 is TGTGCCAGCAGAGTGAACACTGAAGCTTTCTTT.

This clonotype was seen many times. This chain connects TRBV20-1 to TRBJ2-1; weak D call: TRBD2 (6 bases). The CDR3 has 14 amino acids. Trimming shortened V by 6 bases and J by 5 bases, and 17 bases separated the two germline ends. Germline V lookup: CDR1 DFQATT, CDR2 SNEGSKA (reference sequence). For the CDR3, the DNA is TGCAGTGCAGGATGGGCTAGCGTCAACAATGAGCAGTTCTTC. Translated: CSAGWASVNNEQFF.

The chain uses TRBV5-1 and TRBJ2-5; D call uncertain. CDR1 and CDR2 (germline): SGHRS, YFSETQ. The CDR3 length is 14 residues. V dropped 0 bases and J dropped 1 base, with 7 bases sitting between them. CDR3 bases: TGCGCCAGCAGCTTGGGAAATAGCCAAGAGACCCAGTACTTC. Its translation is CASSLGNSQETQYF.

This clonotype was seen a few times. This sequence joins TRBV4-2 and TRBJ1-2, with D perhaps TRBD1 (6 bases). The CDR3 has 13 amino acids. Per germline, CDR1 LGHNA and CDR2 YNFKEQ. V was shortened by 0 bases and J by 7 bases, with 9 bases between the two germline ends. Written as DNA, the CDR3 is TGTGCCAGCAGCCAAGAACAGGGATTTGGCTACACCTTC. Amino acids: CASSQEQGFGYTF.

This clonotype was detected a few times. The chain employs TRBV7-3 and TRBJ2-2; 8 bases map to TRBD1. V was pared by 5 bases and J by 5 bases, with 7 bases of the junction left unmatched. Germline V gene lookup returns CDR1 SGHTA and CDR2 FQGTGA. The CDR3 has 15 residues. The CDR3 reads CASSPPTGVTGELFF. In nucleotides, the CDR3 is TGTGCCAGCAGCCCCCCGACAGGGGTTACCGGGGAGCTGTTTTTT. The full variable domain, rest sourced from reference TRBV7-3 and TRBJ2-2, is GAGVSQTPSNKVTEKGKYVELRCDPISGHTALYWYRQSLGQGPEFLIYFQGTGAADDSGLPNDRFFAVRPEGSVSTLKIQRTERGDSAVYLCASSPPTGVTGELFFGEGSRLTVL.

The rearrangement uses TRBV29-1 and TRBJ2-7, with 9 positions matching TRBD1. The CDR3 contains 11 residues. V was pared by 7 bases and J by 3 bases, with 1 base of the junction left unmatched. CDR1 is SQVTM, CDR2 ANQGSEA, per germline. The DNA of the CDR3 is TGCAGCGGGGACAGGGTCTACGAGCAGTACTTC. Its protein product is CSGDRVYEQYF.

This clonotype was observed a handful of times. The V and J genes are TRBV6-5 and TRBJ2-1; 12 positions agree with TRBD2. The CDR3 is 16 residues long. Trimming took 0 bases from V and 7 from J; bases not matched to a gene: 4. The germline V gene encodes CDR1 MNHEY and CDR2 SVGAGI. CDR3 sequence: CASSYSLAGGRNEQFF. The CDR3, as DNA: TGTGCCAGCAGTTACTCACTAGCGGGAGGTAGGAATGAGCAGTTCTTC.

This clonotype was picked up a small number of times. The rearrangement links TRBV12-3 or TRBV12-4 to TRBJ2-2; D is possibly TRBD2 (6 bases). This CDR3 contains 15 residues. Trimming took off 8 bases at V and 4 bases at J, with 17 bases between the two ends. The CDR3 sequence: CASGDRDSFTGELFF. For the CDR3, the DNA is TGTGCCAGCGGAGACCGGGACTCCTTCACCGGGGAGCTGTTTTTT.

Many counts were recorded for this clonotype. The chain joins TRBV15 to TRBJ1-1; 9 nucleotides match TRBD1. V lost 3 bases to trimming and J lost 5 bases; unmatched junction nucleotides: 13. Germline values: CDR1 LNHNV, CDR2 YYDKDF (reference sequence). The CDR3 runs 17 residues. The CDR3 protein is CATSSGPNRGRGTEAFF. The CDR3 DNA reads as TGTGCCACCAGCAGCGGCCCTAACAGGGGGCGAGGGACTGAAGCTTTCTTT.

The chain joins TRBV15 to TRBJ2-7, with 10 bases identical to TRBD1. Trimming at V came to 3 bases and at J to 7 bases, leaving 6 bases not matched to a gene. The CDR3 spans 14 residues. Germline V gives CDR1 LNHNV, CDR2 YYDKDF (reference sequence). DNA for the CDR3: TGTGCCACCAGCAGCAGACAGGGGGCGGGGGAGCAGTACTTC. Protein sequence: CATSSRQGAGEQYF.

The chain is built from TRBV29-1 and TRBJ1-1; perhaps TRBD1 as D (5 bases). The CDR3 has 13 residues. Trimming took 1 base from V and 5 from J, leaving 11 bases between them. Germline CDR1 reads SQVTM; CDR2 reads ANQGSEA. CDR3 DNA: TGCAGCGTTGAAGCTCAGGGTGGTACTGAAGCTTTCTTT. Translated, it gives CSVEAQGGTEAFF.

This clonotype was seen ten or more times. The chain couples TRBV12-3 or TRBV12-4 to TRBJ2-3, with TRBD1 matching over 9 bases. V lost 4 bases to trimming and J lost 7 bases; unmatched junction nucleotides: 9. This CDR3 spans 15 amino acids. CDR3 bases: TGTGCCAGCAGTTCCCCCGGGACAGGGCCAAATACGCAGTATTTT. This gives the protein CASSSPGTGPNTQYF.

This clonotype was found a few times. V is TRBV12-3 or TRBV12-4 and J is TRBJ1-5, with D perhaps TRBD1 (5 bases). This CDR3 is built from 14 residues. The V and J ends lost 5 bases and 4 bases respectively, with 12 bases between them. CDR3 sequence reads: CASSIDRPNQPQHF. The CDR3 DNA is TGTGCCAGCAGTATAGACAGACCTAATCAGCCCCAGCATTTT.

This clonotype was seen only a few times. The chain couples TRBV30 to TRBJ1-4; TRBD1 matches at 7 bases. Per the germline V gene, CDR1 is GTSNPN and CDR2 is SVGIG (reference sequence). The length of the CDR3 is 13 residues. The V gene end was trimmed by 2 bases and the J gene end by 11 bases; junction bases not matched to a gene: 8. The CDR3 DNA reads TGTGCCTGGAGTTCAGGGGGAGGTACGAAACTGTTTTTT. Translating gives CAWSSGGGTKLFF.

This clonotype turned up a few times. Mismatch with germline at one junction end may stem from a read error. The chain recombines TRBV5-1 with TRBJ2-1; 11 nucleotides align to TRBD2. The CDR3 has 16 residues. CDR1 is SGHRS and CDR2 is YFSETQ in the germline V gene. This CDR3 reads CASGLAASGGYNEQFF. The CDR3 DNA reads TGCGCCAGCGGCTTGGCGGCTAGCGGGGGGTACAATGAGCAGTTCTTC.

At least ten counts were recorded for this clonotype. Relative to the germline gene, one junction end is altered; a read error may explain this. Here the CDR3 DNA reads TGCAGCGTTGAAGATTTTAGACAGCCAGAAACGGGATTC. Its protein product is CSVEDFRQPETGF. The V and J genes are TRBV29-1 and TRBJ1-2; tentatively, D is TRBD1 (5 bases). CDR1 and CDR2 from the germline V gene are SQVTM and ANQGSEA. The CDR3 loop spans 13 amino acids.

There are a few counts of this clonotype. The V gene is TRBV20-1, the J gene TRBJ1-2, with a possible D match to TRBD1 (5 bases). Germline V gene sequence: CDR1 DFQATT, CDR2 SNEGSKA (reference sequence). The CDR3 spans 14 residues. V was trimmed by 6 bases and J by 0 bases, leaving 14 bases between them. The CDR3 reads CSALGHQANYGYTF. The CDR3 DNA is TGCAGTGCCCTCGGACACCAAGCTAACTATGGCTACACCTTC.

At least ten counts were recorded for this clonotype. The chain combines TRBV7-6 with TRBJ2-1, with unresolved D. Trimming took off 1 base at V and 10 bases at J, with 14 bases between the two ends. This CDR3 is built from 14 residues. Germline V gene sequence: CDR1 SGHVS, CDR2 FNYEAQ. This chain's CDR3 is CASSLVSRDGEQFF. The CDR3 DNA follows: TGTGCCAGCAGCTTAGTTTCAAGGGATGGCGAGCAGTTCTTC.

This clonotype appeared a few times. The chain combines TRBV19 with TRBJ1-5, with D uncertain. V was trimmed by 2 bases and J by 1 base, leaving 15 bases between them. Germline V gene lookup returns CDR1 LNHDA and CDR2 SQIVND (reference sequence). The CDR3 contains 17 residues. The CDR3 here is CASSILAGKASNQPQHF. In DNA form, the CDR3 reads TGTGCCAGTAGTATATTGGCGGGGAAGGCGAGCAATCAGCCCCAGCATTTT.

The chain employs TRBV19 and TRBJ2-3; D perhaps matches TRBD1 (5 bases). This CDR3 is 13 amino acids long. The V end was cut by 3 bases, the J end by 6 bases, with 10 bases between. Per the germline V gene, CDR1 is LNHDA and CDR2 is SQIVND (reference sequence). CDR3 region: CASSIQGSDTQYF. In DNA, the CDR3 is TGTGCCAGTAGTATCCAGGGATCCGATACGCAGTATTTT.

The chain couples TRBV6-6 to TRBJ2-5; 14 bases are shared with TRBD2. Trimming took 4 bases from V and 5 from J; bases not matched to a gene: 3. The CDR3 is made up of 15 amino acids. CDR1 MNHNY and CDR2 SVGAGI come from the germline V gene (reference sequence). CDR3: CASSSGTSGSETQYF. In nucleotides, the CDR3 is TGTGCCAGCAGTTCCGGGACTAGCGGGAGCGAGACCCAGTACTTC.

The V gene is TRBV19, the J gene TRBJ2-1; no reliable D call. This CDR3 spans 15 amino acids. CDR1 is LNHDA, CDR2 SQIVND, per germline (reference sequence). Trimming pared 5 bases from V and 0 bases from J, leaving 11 bases between. The CDR3 is CASSPAVSSYNEQFF. The CDR3 DNA follows: TGTGCCAGTAGTCCCGCGGTCAGCTCCTACAATGAGCAGTTCTTC.

This clonotype came up many times. The rearrangement joins TRBV15 to TRBJ1-1, with D perhaps matching TRBD1 (5 bases). V was pared by 0 bases and J by 3 bases, with 11 bases between. Germline loops: CDR1 LNHNV, CDR2 YYDKDF (reference sequence). CDR3 length: 15 residues. In DNA, the CDR3 is TGTGCCACCAGCAGAGATCAGGGAATGGACACTGAAGCTTTCTTT. Protein product: CATSRDQGMDTEAFF.

The DNA for the CDR3 is TGTGCCACCCAAGCGGACTATGGCTACACCTTC. Translated: CATQADYGYTF. The chain recombines TRBV24-1 with TRBJ1-2, with D unresolved. Per germline, CDR1 KGHDR and CDR2 SFDVKD. Trimming shortened V by 9 bases and J by 3 bases, and 7 bases separated the two germline ends. This CDR3 contains 11 residues.

The genes are TRBV5-6 and TRBJ1-5; D is unresolved. V dropped 2 bases and J dropped 6 bases, with 12 bases sitting between them. The CDR3 has 14 amino acids. Germline V gene data show CDR1 as SGHDT and CDR2 as YYEEEE. As DNA, the CDR3 is TGTGCCAGCAGCTTTGGAGAGGGCGGTCAGCCCCAGCATTTT. The encoded protein is CASSFGEGGQPQHF.

This sequence joins TRBV5-1 and TRBJ2-3, with a weak D call TRBD1 (6 bases). V was shortened by 5 bases and J by 4 bases, with 17 bases between the two germline ends. The CDR3 covers 15 residues. From germline, CDR1 is SGHRS and CDR2 YFSETQ. The CDR3 DNA reads as TGCGCCAGCAGGATAACAGGGTCCCCAGCAGATACGCAGTATTTT. Protein product: CASRITGSPADTQYF.

This clonotype was counted a few times. The rearrangement uses TRBV10-3 and TRBJ1-3; D is possibly TRBD1 (5 bases). The germline gives CDR1 ENHRY, CDR2 SYGVKD. This CDR3 has 13 residues. Trimming removed 10 bases from V and 2 bases from J, with 12 bases in between. The CDR3 sequence: CATGRGAGNTIYF. The CDR3 DNA reads TGTGCCACTGGGAGAGGGGCTGGAAACACCATATATTTT.